This T cell receptor (beta chain) derives from a study of CXCR3-negative and CXCR3-positive naive CD8 T cells. At the level of the study: Per library, roughly 1.5 +/- 0.3 million reads; roughly 150 million TRB reads overall.

The CDR3 is made up of 15 amino acids. Germline-derived CDR1 and CDR2 are MGHDK and SYGVNS. Study-wide findings and caveats: The level of CXCR3 expression partially decreased after cryopreservation; the majority of assays used fresh PBMCs. TRB CDR3s were more hydrophobic in CXCR3-positive than in CXCR3-negative naive cells. TRB CDR3 properties indicated TCR strength, while surface CD5 was similar across naive subsets.

UMI-labeled TRB cDNA libraries were prepared by 5' RACE. Using the 5' RACE reads, TCRdb records one entry per CDR3 protein without DNA. The sample's table shows under 7,000 distinct CDR3 sequences. Cells classed as naive CD8+ T cells were CD45RO-CCR7+CD27+CD95-. On this clonotype: As yet, its antigen is unknown.

The sample was naive CXCR3+ CD8+ T cells from blood. Noted subset: CD45RO-CCR7+CD27+CD95- naive CD8+ T cells expressing CXCR3 (TNR3+). The TCR sequence derives from a human donor in good health. Some clones in this sample may be carry-over from other donors' samples. The rearrangement links TRBV25-1 to TRBJ2-1. CDR3: CASSEPHYSYNEQFF. The variable domain in full, completed from reference TRBV25-1 and TRBJ2-1, reads EADIYQTPRYLVIGTGKKITLECSQTMGHDKMYWYQQDPGMELHLIHYSYGVNSTEKGDLSSESTVSRIRTEHFPLTLESARPSHTSQYLCASSEPHYSYNEQFFGPGTRLTVL.